Below, 8 T cell receptor beta chains from the same sample are listed, as sequenced in a study of post-analysis software for immune sequencing data. Whole-study results and caveats: Compared with controls, patients had more of 4 to 6 TRBV segments, including TRBV5-6, TRBV5-1 and TRBV20-1.

Their antigen targets remain unknown. Sequencing libraries made from TCR beta cDNA carried unique molecular identifiers. One entry per CDR3 protein, called by TCRdb with MiXCR from the PCR reads. The sample holds about 760,000 distinct CDR3 sequences, around 27% seen once. Sequenced material: blood. These TCRs come from a girl under 18 with multiple sclerosis.

The chain combines TRBV6-5 with TRBJ2-1; D gene uncertain. The ends were cut back, 6 bases at V and 5 bases at J, with 5 bases in the middle. The CDR3 is 11 amino acids. In germline, CDR1 is MNHEY, CDR2 SVGAGI. The CDR3 sequence: CASSRHNEQFF. The CDR3 DNA reads TGTGCCAGCAGCCGGCACAATGAGCAGTTCTTC.

This clonotype turned up a few times. This rearrangement joins TRBV15 to TRBJ2-6, with unresolved D. The CDR3 sequence is 16 residues long. CDR1 LNHNV and CDR2 YYDKDF come from the germline V gene (reference sequence). Trimming shortened V by 0 bases and J by 3 bases, and 9 bases separated the two germline ends. CDR3 amino acids: CATSREGWVGANVLTF. In nucleotides, the CDR3 is TGTGCCACCAGCAGAGAAGGGTGGGTTGGGGCCAACGTCCTGACTTTC.

DNA of the CDR3: TGTGCCAGCAGTGAAGGCAGAGACAGGGTTTCCGAGCAGTACTTC. It is translated as CASSEGRDRVSEQYF. The rearrangement joins TRBV2 to TRBJ2-7; 7 bases are shared with TRBD1. CDR1 and CDR2 from the germline V gene are SNHLY and FYNNEI. V gave up 1 base and J gave up 6 bases; unmatched junction bases: 9. The CDR3 sequence is 15 residues long.

The gene calls are TRBV28 and TRBJ1-2, with 8 bases that match TRBD1. V lost 3 bases, J lost 8 bases, and 8 bases stayed unmatched. This CDR3 has 14 residues. Germline values: CDR1 MDHEN, CDR2 SYDVKM. The CDR3 loop reads CASSFFAGGAGYTF. CDR3 bases: TGTGCCAGCAGTTTTTTCGCAGGGGGCGCGGGCTACACCTTC.

Many counts were recorded for this clonotype. The chain recombines TRBV4-1 with TRBJ2-4; D not certain. CDR1 and CDR2 from the germline V gene are MGHRA and YSYEKL. This CDR3 contains 12 residues. Trimming took off 4 bases at V and 8 bases at J, with 9 bases between the two ends. CDR3 in DNA: TGCGCCAGCAGCCGAACCGCGGACATTCAGTACTTC. It translates to CASSRTADIQYF.

This clonotype was counted between two and nine times. This chain joins TRBV2 and TRBJ1-2; D is unclear. Germline V gene sequence: CDR1 SNHLY, CDR2 FYNNEI. There are 12 residues in the CDR3. V lost 1 base and J 13 bases, leaving 13 bases between the germline ends. The CDR3 nucleotides are TGTGCCAGCAGTGAAGGCCCGAGGGCACGCACCTTC. This gives the protein CASSEGPRARTF.

The V gene is TRBV9, the J gene TRBJ1-1, with 8 bases matching TRBD1. This CDR3 is built from 15 residues. Trimming cost V 4 bases and J 5 bases; bases outside gene matches: 10. The germline gives CDR1 SGDLS, CDR2 YYNGEE. CDR3 residues: CASSFGQGGDTEAFF. The DNA of the CDR3 is TGTGCCAGCAGCTTTGGACAGGGCGGGGATACTGAAGCTTTCTTT.

This clonotype was picked up a small number of times. This rearrangement joins TRBV6-1 to TRBJ2-7; perhaps TRBD2 as D (6 bases). The CDR3 covers 15 residues. Trimming left V 7 bases short and J 2 bases short, with 18 bases between. The germline V gene has CDR1 MNHNS and CDR2 SASEGT. The CDR3 protein is CASTAGPSQTYEQYF. The CDR3 bases are TGTGCCAGCACCGCGGGGCCATCACAGACCTACGAGCAGTACTTC.